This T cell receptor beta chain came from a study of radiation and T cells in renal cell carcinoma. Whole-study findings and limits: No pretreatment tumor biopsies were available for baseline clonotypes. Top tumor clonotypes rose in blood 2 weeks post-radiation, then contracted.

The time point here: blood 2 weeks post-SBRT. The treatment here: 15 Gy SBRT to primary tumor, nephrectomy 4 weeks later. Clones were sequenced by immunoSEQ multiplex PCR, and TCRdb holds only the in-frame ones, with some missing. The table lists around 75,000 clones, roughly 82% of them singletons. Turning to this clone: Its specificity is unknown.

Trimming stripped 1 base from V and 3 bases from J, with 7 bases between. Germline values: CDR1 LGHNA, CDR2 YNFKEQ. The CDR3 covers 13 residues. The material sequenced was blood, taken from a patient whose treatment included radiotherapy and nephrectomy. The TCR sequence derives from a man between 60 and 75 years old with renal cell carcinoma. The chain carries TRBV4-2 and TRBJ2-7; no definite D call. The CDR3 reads CASSQVINYEQYF. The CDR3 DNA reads TGTGCCAGCAGCCAAGTCATCAACTACGAGCAGTACTTC.